This TCR beta chain was obtained from a study of cytomegalovirus exposure and HLA in healthy donors. The study ran its PCR with 60 Vbeta and 13 Jbeta primers. Only in-frame clones appear in the TCRdb table, and some are missing; sequencing was by immunoSEQ multiplex PCR. The sample lists roughly 180,000 clones, approximately 71% occurring once. In the case of this clone: Its target is unknown.

Broader study findings: Roughly even sequencing depth across donors was the assumption behind the presence/absence analyses. About 87% or about 30% of the time was how often most TCR beta V segments were productive, according to an earlier analysis. An analysis was carried out later, and it reportedly showed fewer N-insertions in an Asian-associated ancestry cluster than the approximately 680-donor mean.

The CDR3 is made up of 13 amino acids. Germline-derived CDR1 and CDR2 are LNHDA and SQIVND (reference sequence). Trimming took off 1 base at V and 8 bases at J, with 9 bases between the two ends. The source is a woman aged 40 to 50 in good health and CMV-seropositive. Sequencing was performed on PBMCs. The V gene is TRBV19, the J gene TRBJ2-1; no firm D call. The CDR3, as DNA: TGTGCCAGTAGTATAGCTCGTATTGATGAGCAGTTCTTC. Translation: CASSIARIDEQFF.